This T cell receptor (beta chain) came from a study of OX40 agonist ivuxolimab in advanced cancers. Individuals having autoimmune disease history or systemic immunosuppression were not enrolled. Cycle 7 day 1, cycle 4 day 1, and baseline were the timepoints at which blood was sampled. TCRdb's table, derived via immunoSEQ multiplex PCR, lists solely in-frame clones and lacks some. This table has tens of thousands of clones, 89% appearing once. As for this clone: Its antigen is not known.

CDR1 is MGHRA and CDR2 is YSYEKL in the germline V gene. The V end lost 0 bases, the J end lost 4 bases, and 9 bases lay between the germline ends. CDR3 length equals 14 residues. Study observations and caveats: Antigens targeted by the expanded peripheral T cells were not determined. At doses 0.1 to 3.0 mg/kg, CD4+ and CD8+ clones expanded.

The sample in question was CD4+ or CD8+ T cells sorted from blood, obtained in a trial of the OX40 agonist ivuxolimab. V is TRBV4-1 and J is TRBJ1-2; D remains ambiguous. The receptor's source is an adult with an advanced solid tumor such as melanoma, head and neck, liver or kidney cancer. CDR3 residues: CASSQDLVTYGYTF. The CDR3 DNA is TGCGCCAGCAGCCAAGATTTGGTCACCTATGGCTACACCTTC.